This T cell receptor (beta chain) was found in a study of T cells in Graves' hyperthyroidism and ophthalmopathy. Between the trimmed V and J ends, which lost 0 bases and 9 bases, there was a span of 4 bases. This CDR3 contains 11 residues. CDR1 is LGHNA and CDR2 is YNFKEQ in the germline V gene. The source material, RNA transcripts, was used to amplify TCR beta CDR3 regions. The HTBI primer set was used in a first-round RT-PCR of the TCR CDR3. In TCRdb, the multiplex PCR reads were re-called with MiXCR into one record per CDR3 protein. The table lists about 590,000 distinct CDR3 sequences, approximately 15% of them singletons. Study-wide results and limits: Among thyroid clonotypes expanded above 0.001, most also appeared in blood.

On the basis of clinical symptoms, serum thyroxine and TRAb, thyroid ultrasound and orbital computed tomography, diagnoses were made. This clonotype was seen repeatedly, ten times or more. What it binds is unknown. This clonotype was sampled from a woman under 30 with Graves' ophthalmopathy. This chain links TRBV4-2 with TRBJ2-3, with D uncertain. Sequences were obtained from blood. As DNA, the CDR3 is TGTGCCAGCAGCCAAGATCGGACGCAGTATTTT. Protein product: CASSQDRTQYF.